Listed below are T cell receptor beta chains from one sample, sequenced in a study of T-cell memory formation after mild COVID-19. From the 5' RACE reads, TCRdb called clonotypes with MiXCR, one entry per CDR3 protein. The sample has about 350,000 distinct CDR3 sequences, under 15% seen once. Sequenced material: PBMCs or a T cell subset sorted from them (not recorded which). These receptors all come from a man aged 18 to 29 who had mild COVID-19 (a few samples of this study predate the infection). Cell type and time point are not known. Each CDR3 is given with its conserved first and last residue. A D gene is named only where the DNA matches it firmly. Clone size, where shown, is once, few, many, or a class for clones that have expanded.

d_gene	j_gene	abundance	v_gene	CDR3nt	CDR3aa
NA	TRBJ2-5	NA	TRBV5-4	TGTGCCAGCAGTCCGCCCCCCGGGACCCAAGAGACCCAGTACTTC	CASSPPPGTQETQYF
NA	TRBJ1-2	few	TRBV7-9	TGTGCCAGCAGCTTGAATACTGAGAACTATGGCTACACCTTC	CASSLNTENYGYTF
NA	TRBJ1-2	NA	TRBV7-8	TGTGCCAGCACCCCTCGGCGAGTGATCTATGGCTACACCTTC	CASTPRRVIYGYTF
TRBD1	TRBJ1-1	NA	TRBV4-1	TGCGCCAGCAGCCACCCGACAGGGCGGTCCACTGAAGCTTTCTTT	CASSHPTGRSTEAFF
NA	TRBJ1-6	NA	TRBV7-2	TGTGCCAGCAGCTTAGCCCCTAAGGGTTCACCCCTCCACTTT	CASSLAPKGSPLHF
NA	TRBJ2-1	NA	TRBV12-3/TRBV12-4	TGTGCCAGCAGTTCGTGGCTAAATTGGTTCTTC	CASSSWLNWFF
NA	TRBJ1-2	many	TRBV7-3	TGTGCCAGCAGCCTCGACAATAACTATGGCTACACCTTC	CASSLDNNYGYTF
NA	TRBJ2-2	few	TRBV20-1	TGCAGTGCTAGAGATTCTAGGCAGGGAGCCGGGGAGCTGTTTTTT	CSARDSRQGAGELFF
TRBD1	TRBJ1-1	NA	TRBV5-6	TGTGCCAGCAGCGCACAGGGGACCTGGTCTGAAGCTTTCTTT	CASSAQGTWSEAFF
NA	TRBJ1-1	few	TRBV5-1	TGCGCCAGCCGAATACAGGCAGCCACTGAAGCTTTCTTT	CASRIQAATEAFF
NA	TRBJ1-1	NA	TRBV4-1	TGCGCCAGCAGCCCAGGGGTTGGGGGCACTGAAGCTTTCTTT	CASSPGVGGTEAFF
NA	TRBJ2-5	NA	TRBV28	TGTGCCAGCAGTTTCCACCTAAAAGTTCAGTACTTC	CASSFHLKVQYF
TRBD1	TRBJ2-1	few	TRBV12-3/TRBV12-4	TGTGCCAGCACCTCGGACAGGGGGCGCAATGAGCAGTTCTTC	CASTSDRGRNEQFF
TRBD1	TRBJ2-2	few	TRBV6-2/TRBV6-3	TGTGCCAGCAGACCCGGGACAGCGAACACCGGGGAGCTGTTTTTT	CASRPGTANTGELFF
NA	TRBJ2-5	NA	TRBV12-3/TRBV12-4	TGTGCCAGCCGTGGGGGGACAGCGTACCAAGAGACCCAGTACTTC	CASRGGTAYQETQYF
NA	TRBJ2-4	NA	TRBV20-1	TGCAGTGCTAGAGAGTCGAGGCAGAAAAACATTCAGTACTTC	CSARESRQKNIQYF
NA	TRBJ2-7	NA	TRBV4-3	TGCGCCAGCAGCCAGGGGTGGTTTGCTCACGAGCAGTACTTC	CASSQGWFAHEQYF
NA	TRBJ2-2	NA	TRBV27	TGTGCCAGCAGGAAAGAGATCGACACCGGGGAGCTGTTTTTT	CASRKEIDTGELFF
NA	TRBJ2-1	few	TRBV5-4	TGTGCCAGCAGCCTGGGGGGGGGGCACCCACGGGTGGAGCAGTTCTTC	CASSLGGGHPRVEQFF
TRBD2	TRBJ2-3	few	TRBV4-2	TGTGCCAGCAGATCGCCGGGACTAGCGGGGGTAGGTGATACGCAGTATTTT	CASRSPGLAGVGDTQYF
TRBD2	TRBJ2-5	few	TRBV7-2	TGTGCCAGCAGCTTTAGCGGGGCCCGGGGGGAGACCCAGTACTTC	CASSFSGARGETQYF
TRBD2	TRBJ2-3	few	TRBV5-4	TGTGCCAGCAGCTTCGGGGGGGCAGACACGTTGGATACGCAGTATTTT	CASSFGGADTLDTQYF
TRBD2	TRBJ2-3	NA	TRBV6-5	TGTGCCAGCAGTTACTCTCCACTAGCGGGGTTTACAGATACGCAGTATTTT	CASSYSPLAGFTDTQYF
NA	TRBJ1-1	NA	TRBV5-1	TGCGCCAGCAGCGCGGACAGTCGCTACACTGAAGCTTTCTTT	CASSADSRYTEAFF
NA	TRBJ1-6	NA	TRBV28	TGTGCCAGCAGTTTGACCTTAGCACCCCTCCACTTT	CASSLTLAPLHF
NA	TRBJ1-4	few	TRBV14	TGTGCCAGCAGCCAAGAACACGGGCGAAATGGAAAACTGTTTTTT	CASSQEHGRNGKLFF
NA	TRBJ1-2	few	TRBV28	TGTGCCAGCAGTTTAACCCTTCAGGGCTACACCTTC	CASSLTLQGYTF
TRBD2	TRBJ2-3	many	TRBV12-3/TRBV12-4	TGTGCCACCCTAGCGGGGGGGACAGATACGCAGTATTTT	CATLAGGTDTQYF
NA	TRBJ2-7	NA	TRBV7-3	TGTGCCAGCAGCTTCGTGCCGGGACCGACCTACGAGCAGTACTTC	CASSFVPGPTYEQYF
TRBD2	TRBJ2-3	many	TRBV27	TGTGCCAGCAGTCCCTTAGCGGGGGGGCGTACGCAGTATTTT	CASSPLAGGRTQYF
NA	TRBJ1-1	NA	TRBV7-2	TGTGCCAGCAGCCCTTTCAGTTCCCTGAACACTGAAGCTTTCTTT	CASSPFSSLNTEAFF
NA	TRBJ1-6	NA	TRBV20-1	TGCAGTGCCCCAAGGGCCTTTCAGCACCACTTT	CSAPRAFQHHF
TRBD2	TRBJ2-2	NA	TRBV29-1	TGCAGCGTTGAAGAACTTCTAGCGGGGGGGTGGGAGCTGTTTTTT	CSVEELLAGGWELFF
NA	TRBJ2-2	NA	TRBV29-1	TGCAGCCCACACCAGGAGACCGGGGAGCTGTTTTTT	CSPHQETGELFF
NA	TRBJ2-7	few	TRBV18	TGTGCCAGCTCACCAATAGTTGGGGTGCGGAACCTCAACGAGCAGTACTTC	CASSPIVGVRNLNEQYF
TRBD2	TRBJ2-3	few	TRBV6-2/TRBV6-3	TGTGCCAGCAGTTTTAAAGAGCGGGGGGGATTCACAGATACGCAGTATTTT	CASSFKERGGFTDTQYF
NA	TRBJ2-1	NA	TRBV11-2	TGTGCCAGCAGCTTAGTGGGGCAGCCAAACCCCTACAATGAGCAGTTCTTC	CASSLVGQPNPYNEQFF
NA	TRBJ1-3	NA	TRBV4-1	TGCGCCAGCAGCCAGACATCGACAGGTGCGGATCGGGACACCATATATTTT	CASSQTSTGADRDTIYF
TRBD1	TRBJ2-3	NA	TRBV7-6	TGTGACAGCAGCTTAGCTGGACAGGGTAGCCCAGATACGCAGTATTTT	CDSSLAGQGSPDTQYF
NA	TRBJ1-2	few	TRBV6-2/TRBV6-3	TGTGCCAGCAGTTACTCAGAGGAATCGGGCTACACCTTC	CASSYSEESGYTF
NA	TRBJ1-3	NA	TRBV20-1	TGCAGTGCTAGAGATCAAGGCAGGCGGGACACCATATATTTT	CSARDQGRRDTIYF